This T cell receptor (beta chain) was identified in a study of cytomegalovirus exposure and HLA in healthy donors. Germline-derived CDR1 and CDR2 are LNHDA and SQIVND (reference sequence). The CDR3 consists of 14 residues. V lost 4 bases, J lost 2 bases, and 3 bases stayed unmatched. Turning to this clone: Its antigen is undetermined.

Study results and caveats: Under in vitro conditions, three CMV-associated chains were confirmed as specific for CMV antigens. TCR beta chains associated with HLA were, in a later analysis, more clonally expanded than equally common others.

Use of 60 Vbeta and 13 Jbeta primers characterized the PCR. The method was immunoSEQ multiplex PCR; TCRdb's version includes in-frame clones alone and lacks a portion of them. The sample has tens of thousands of clones, 10% seen once; the top ten hold approximately 25%. Sequencing was done on a sample of PBMCs. This receptor was obtained from a man in his sixties in good health and CMV-seropositive. This rearrangement joins TRBV19 to TRBJ2-7; 9 nucleotides match TRBD1. The CDR3 is CASSTGQGPYEQYF. For the CDR3, the DNA is TGTGCCAGTAGTACTGGACAGGGGCCCTACGAGCAGTACTTC. Full variable domain (missing parts from reference TRBV19 and TRBJ2-7): DGGITQSPKYLFRKEGQNVTLSCEQNLNHDAMYWYRQDPGQGLRLIYYSQIVNDFQKGDIAEGYSVSREKKESFPLTVTSAQKNPTAFYLCASSTGQGPYEQYFGPGTRLTVT.